The clone carrying this TCR beta chain is classed as medium-sized (0.01 to 0.1%). Its antigen is unidentified. TCRdb processed the multiplex PCR reads anew with MiXCR; each CDR3 protein has one entry. The table lists tens of thousands of distinct CDR3 sequences, under 75% of them singletons. This entry is derived from a study of breast tumors, draining lymph nodes, adjacent tissues. Overall study results and limits: The data were judged consistent with most tumor T cells coming from lymph node and expanding in tumor.

Germline V gene data show CDR1 as DFQATT and CDR2 as SNEGSKA (reference sequence). V was clipped by 0 bases and J by 4 bases, with 16 bases between them. CDR3 size: 16 residues. V usage is TRBV20-1 and J usage is TRBJ2-1, with D possibly being TRBD1 (6 bases). The material sequenced was tumor-adjacent breast tissue. This TCR was recovered from a female donor with breast cancer. Some clones in this sample may be carry-over from other donors' samples. CDR3 in DNA: TGCAGTGCTAGAGATACACAGGGCCCTGAATACAATGAGCAGTTCTTC. Its translation is CSARDTQGPEYNEQFF.